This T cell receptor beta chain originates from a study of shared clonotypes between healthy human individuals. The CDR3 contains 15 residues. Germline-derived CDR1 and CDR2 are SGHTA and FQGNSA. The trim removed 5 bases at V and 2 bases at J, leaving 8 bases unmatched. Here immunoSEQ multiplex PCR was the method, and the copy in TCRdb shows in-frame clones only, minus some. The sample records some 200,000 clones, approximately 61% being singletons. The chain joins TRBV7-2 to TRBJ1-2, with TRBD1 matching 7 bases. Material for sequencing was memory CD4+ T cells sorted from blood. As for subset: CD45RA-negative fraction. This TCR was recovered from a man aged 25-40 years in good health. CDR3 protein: CASSPRTGGNYGYTF. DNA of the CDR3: TGTGCCAGCAGCCCCAGGACAGGTGGAAACTATGGCTACACCTTC.